This T cell receptor (beta chain) is from a study of human T cells and chemical hapten exposure. Study summary: TCR yields per sample varied, mainly owing to small pooled library volume differences. Regarding the study as a whole: There was no change with DPC sensitization in TCRs above 1 in 1000 frequency.

This clonotype was picked up many times. Its antigen is as yet unknown. Time point described: healthy volunteer bleed at 6 weeks. The study extracted total RNA from unfractionated whole blood. The library tagged individual cDNA molecules with unique molecular identifiers. TCRdb reprocessed the RACE reads via MiXCR and lists one record per CDR3 protein. In the table there are about 80,000 distinct CDR3 sequences, 8.6% of which are singletons. This CDR3 has 13 amino acids. The junction had 3 bases not matched to a gene; V was cut back by 7 bases and J by 3 bases. Germline values: CDR1 SQVTM, CDR2 ANQGSEA.

This receptor was obtained from a female donor in good health. Some clones in this sample may be carry-over from other donors' samples. The source material was whole blood. This sequence joins TRBV29-1 and TRBJ1-2; 12 bases align to TRBD1. The CDR3 DNA reads as TGCAGCGCCGGGACAGGGGGCGACTATGGCTACACCTTC. This gives the protein CSAGTGGDYGYTF.